The rows below give T cell receptor beta chains drawn from one sample of a study of molecular identifiers for immune sequencing clone quantification. TCRdb re-called the PCR reads through MiXCR, storing one row per CDR3 protein. This repertoire shows 400,000 to 600,000 distinct CDR3 sequences, about a quarter found once; its top ten account for roughly 0.79%. Sequenced sample: naive CD8+ T cells from blood, with Jurkat cell RNA spiked in. The source is a human donor in good health. Some libraries in this study had Jurkat cell RNA spiked in. Each CDR3 is given with its conserved first and last residue. A D gene is named only where the DNA matches it firmly. Size values are once, few and many counts, or a class for expanded clones, and some rows have none.

D gene	V gene	J gene	clone size	CDR3 protein	CDR3 DNA
.	TRBV4-1	TRBJ2-3	many	CASSQGPETDTQYF	TGCGCCAGCAGCCAGGGTCCAGAGACAGATACGCAGTATTTT
.	TRBV11-2	TRBJ2-3	many	CASSLGPDGDTQYF	TGTGCCAGCAGCTTAGGCCCAGATGGAGATACGCAGTATTTT
TRBD1	TRBV20-1	TRBJ2-5	few	CSPNPPDRVETQYF	TGCAGTCCTAACCCACCGGACAGGGTGGAGACCCAGTACTTC
.	TRBV5-4	TRBJ2-7	few	CASSRDTMNSEQYF	TGTGCCAGCAGCCGGGACACAATGAACTCCGAGCAGTACTTC
TRBD1	TRBV28	TRBJ1-1	.	CASSITGASMNTEAFF	TGTGCCAGCAGTATCACAGGGGCGAGCATGAACACTGAAGCTTTCTTT
TRBD1	TRBV19	TRBJ2-7	many	CASSYRDRGYEQYF	TGCGCCAGCAGCTACCGGGACAGGGGCTACGAGCAGTACTTC
TRBD1	TRBV7-9	TRBJ2-3	few	CASSPLPGQQFTDTQYF	TGTGCCAGCAGCCCACTACCGGGACAGCAGTTCACAGATACGCAGTATTTT
.	TRBV13	TRBJ2-7	many	CASSLGHRPYEQYF	TGTGCCAGCAGCTTAGGCCACAGACCCTACGAGCAGTACTTC
TRBD2	TRBV29-1	TRBJ2-7	many	CSVERRGTSGREQYF	TGCAGCGTTGAGCGGAGGGGGACTAGCGGAAGAGAGCAGTACTTC
TRBD2	TRBV7-9	TRBJ2-3	many	CASIYGVQRGFSIQYF	TGTGCCAGCATCTACGGTGTTCAGCGGGGGTTCTCTATCCAGTATTTT
.	TRBV11-2	TRBJ1-4	.	CASSLDIWGPNEKLFF	TGTGCCAGCAGCTTAGATATTTGGGGTCCGAATGAAAAACTGTTTTTT
.	TRBV7-9	TRBJ2-7	many	CASSRRPDEQYF	TGTGCCAGCAGCCGGCGGCCGGACGAGCAGTACTTC
.	TRBV30	TRBJ1-2	many	CAWSSADSNYGYTF	TGTGCCTGGAGTTCAGCAGACTCTAACTATGGCTACACCTTC
TRBD1	TRBV5-6	TRBJ2-3	few	CASSFPGGSTDTQYF	TGTGCCAGCAGCTTCCCAGGGGGCAGCACAGATACGCAGTATTTT
.	TRBV6-5	TRBJ1-5	many	CASSFGRDNQPQHF	TGTGCCAGCAGTTTCGGGAGGGATAATCAGCCCCAGCATTTT
.	TRBV6-2/TRBV6-3	TRBJ2-1	.	CVSSYGGLDEQFF	TGTGTCAGCAGTTACGGGGGTCTGGATGAGCAGTTCTTC
TRBD2	TRBV29-1	TRBJ2-7	many	CSARDYSFEQYF	TGCAGCGCCCGGGACTATTCATTCGAGCAGTACTTC
.	TRBV4-1	TRBJ2-7	.	CASSQDEGNEQYF	TGCGCCAGCAGCCAAGACGAGGGAAACGAGCAGTACTTC
.	TRBV10-2	TRBJ1-1	.	CTSRDPENTEAFF	TGCACCAGCAGGGACCCCGAGAACACTGAAGCTTTCTTT
.	TRBV28	TRBJ2-1	few	CASSPRSAGKGPYNEQFF	TGTGCCAGCAGTCCCCGGTCGGCGGGCAAAGGCCCCTACAATGAGCAGTTCTTC
TRBD1	TRBV20-1	TRBJ2-7	few	CSARDGTGGQYEQYF	TGCAGTGCTAGAGACGGGACAGGGGGCCAGTACGAGCAGTACTTC
TRBD2	TRBV13	TRBJ2-7	few	CASSGRLAGGPQYF	TGTGCCAGCAGCGGCAGACTAGCGGGGGGGCCGCAGTACTTC
TRBD2	TRBV9	TRBJ2-3	.	CASSPEPGLAGGRDTQYF	TGTGCCAGCAGCCCCGAACCCGGACTAGCGGGAGGTCGGGATACGCAGTATTTT
.	TRBV13	TRBJ1-4	.	CASSSRVGMENEKLFF	TGTGCCAGCAGCTCCCGGGTAGGGATGGAGAATGAAAAACTGTTTTTT
.	TRBV4-3	TRBJ1-1	many	CASSQSLHTEAFF	TGCGCCAGCAGCCAAAGCCTACACACTGAAGCTTTCTTT
.	TRBV2	TRBJ2-7	.	CASSEYSSYEQYF	TGTGCCAGCAGTGAGTACAGCTCCTACGAGCAGTACTTC
.	TRBV5-4	TRBJ2-5	many	CASSLNRQETQYF	TGTGCCAGCAGCTTGAACAGGCAAGAGACCCAGTACTTC
.	TRBV7-9	TRBJ1-4	few	CASSLRPGDEKLFF	TGTGCCAGCAGCTTGCGGCCTGGAGATGAAAAACTGTTTTTT
.	TRBV29-1	TRBJ2-7	many	CSVVGRGYEQYF	TGCAGCGTTGTGGGCAGGGGATACGAGCAGTACTTC
.	TRBV4-3	TRBJ1-5	.	CASSQDRTDNQPQHF	TGCGCCAGCAGCCAAGACCGAACAGACAATCAGCCCCAGCATTTT
.	TRBV7-2	TRBJ2-3	many	CASSPSRGAGDTQYF	TGTGCCAGCAGCCCTAGCCGGGGGGCCGGAGATACGCAGTATTTT
.	TRBV25-1	TRBJ2-3	.	CASCEDSTDTQYF	TGTGCCAGCTGTGAGGACAGCACAGATACGCAGTATTTT
.	TRBV4-3	TRBJ2-3	.	CASSQDGGYAATDTQYF	TGCGCCAGCAGCCAAGATGGCGGCTATGCCGCCACAGATACGCAGTATTTT
TRBD2	TRBV4-1	TRBJ2-1	many	CASSQTTSGDEQFF	TGCGCCAGCAGCCAAACGACTAGCGGAGATGAGCAGTTCTTC
.	TRBV3-1	TRBJ2-5	few	CASSQARVSTRETQYF	TGTGCCAGCAGCCAAGCTAGGGTGAGCACTAGAGAGACCCAGTACTTC
.	TRBV3-1	TRBJ1-1	.	CASSQPRTLMNTEAFF	TGTGCCAGCAGCCAACCCAGGACTCTCATGAACACTGAAGCTTTCTTT
TRBD1	TRBV14	TRBJ1-6	.	CASSPRRGDRDNSPLHF	TGTGCCAGCAGCCCGCGGAGGGGGGACAGGGATAATTCACCCCTCCACTTT
.	TRBV19	TRBJ2-3	many	CASSRQDYTDTQYF	TGTGCCAGTAGTAGGCAGGATTACACAGATACGCAGTATTTT
TRBD2	TRBV12-3/TRBV12-4	TRBJ2-3	.	CASRRLAGGLTDTQYF	TGTGCCAGCAGGAGACTAGCGGGGGGTCTCACAGATACGCAGTATTTT
.	TRBV19	TRBJ1-6	once	CASSMAGTSNSPLHF	TGTGCCAGTAGTATGGCCGGGACAAGCAATTCACCCCTCCACTTT
TRBD1	TRBV7-9	TRBJ2-7	.	CASSLADRGEQYF	TGTGCCAGCAGCTTAGCGGACAGGGGCGAGCAGTACTTC
TRBD2	TRBV5-1	TRBJ2-5	.	CASSPGASGGLWETQYF	TGCGCCAGCAGCCCCGGAGCTAGCGGGGGGCTCTGGGAGACCCAGTACTTC